The source of this TCR beta chain is a study of T cell responses to AZD1222 COVID-19 vaccine. Study-wide results and caveats: Clonal diversity was possibly underestimated, and white British individuals and females predominated among donors. Repertoires were obtained only post-peak T cell response. As reported, nearly half of all spike-specific TCRs target variant regions that are unmutated.

The study pooled second doses at about 4 or about 12 weeks. A word on this clone: The antigen is undetermined.

Germline CDR1 reads ENHRY; CDR2 reads SYGVKD. The CDR3 is 13 amino acids. The germline V and J ends were trimmed by 3 bases and 3 bases, with 6 bases remaining between them. Clones were read by immunoSEQ multiplex PCR, and TCRdb kept only the in-frame ones, dropping some. The sample lists about 140,000 clones, around 93% occurring once. The source of this sequence is an adult who received the AZD1222 COVID-19 vaccine. This specimen consisted of peripheral blood, obtained 28 days after the second AZD1222 dose. The chain couples TRBV10-3 to TRBJ1-5; no definite D call. The CDR3 loop is CAISDQDNQPQHF. Here the CDR3 DNA reads TGTGCCATCAGTGATCAGGACAATCAGCCCCAGCATTTT.